This T cell receptor beta chain was sequenced during a study of T cell responses to AZD1222 COVID-19 vaccine. Findings of the study overall: The study identified only six AZD1222 recipients as seropositive at baseline.

Produced via immunoSEQ multiplex PCR; TCRdb's table is partial and in-frame only. Among around 120,000 clones listed, just over 90% were seen once. Whether given at about 4 or about 12 weeks, second doses were pooled. About this clone itself: Its antigen is unknown.

CDR3 length equals 14 residues. The junction had 2 bases not matched to a gene; V was cut back by 1 base and J by 5 bases. CDR1 and CDR2 (germline): MGHRA, YSYEKL. The gene calls are TRBV4-1 and TRBJ1-1, with 9 bases matching TRBD1. The source was peripheral blood, collected 28 days after the second AZD1222 dose. This receptor was identified in an adult who received the AZD1222 COVID-19 vaccine. CDR3 protein: CASSQGQGGTEAFF. The CDR3 bases are TGCGCCAGCAGCCAAGGACAGGGGGGGACTGAAGCTTTCTTT.